A single sample gave rise to the 20 T cell receptor beta chains below, sequenced in a study of cytomegalovirus exposure and HLA in healthy donors. The PCR made use of 60 Vbeta and 13 Jbeta primers. Measured with immunoSEQ multiplex PCR; TCRdb has only the in-frame clones, and not every one. Here the sample spans around 150,000 clones, over 75% being singletons. Material for sequencing was PBMCs. All receptors come from a man aged 18-30 years in good health and CMV-seropositive.

This chain links TRBV10-3 with TRBJ2-2, with D perhaps matching TRBD2 (5 bases). Germline loops: CDR1 ENHRY, CDR2 SYGVKD. V was pared by 3 bases and J by 4 bases, with 12 bases between. The CDR3 has 15 amino acids. The CDR3 loop is CAISDGGSTTGELFF. The DNA of the CDR3 is TGTGCCATCAGTGACGGAGGCAGTACCACCGGGGAGCTGTTTTTT.

The chain recombines TRBV19 with TRBJ2-2; 13 bases are shared with TRBD2. Germline lookup yields CDR1 LNHDA and CDR2 SQIVND (reference sequence). After removal of 3 bases from V and 5 bases from J, the junction contained 3 bases not matched to a gene. This CDR3 has 16 amino acids. CDR3 in amino acids: CASSIRTSGGTGELFF. Written as DNA, the CDR3 is TGTGCCAGTAGTATCAGGACTAGCGGGGGAACCGGGGAGCTGTTTTTT.

This chain joins TRBV4-1 and TRBJ2-5, with 9 bases identical to TRBD2. Germline V gene data show CDR1 as MGHRA and CDR2 as YSYEKL. J lost 5 bases, V lost 0 bases, and 7 bases had no gene match. The CDR3 runs 16 residues. CDR3 residues: CASSQDLGLARETQYF. The DNA for the CDR3 is TGCGCCAGCAGCCAAGATCTGGGACTAGCTAGGGAGACCCAGTACTTC.

This clone appeared a single time. This sequence joins TRBV19 and TRBJ1-1; 10 nucleotides align to TRBD1. V shed 6 bases, J shed 4 bases, and the junction held 20 bases outside the gene matches. This CDR3 has 19 residues. Germline CDR1 and CDR2: LNHDA and SQIVND (reference sequence). For the CDR3, the DNA is TGTGCCAGTAGCCGATACCTGACAGGGGGCTCGTTAGTAGGCACTGAAGCTTTCTTT. Its protein is CASSRYLTGGSLVGTEAFF.

The rearrangement links TRBV11-3 to TRBJ2-7; tentatively, D is TRBD1 (6 bases). This CDR3 comprises 12 residues. CDR1 and CDR2 (germline): SGHNT, YENEEA. V lost 5 bases and J lost 5, with 10 bases in between. The CDR3: CASSKDSHEQYF. Here the CDR3 DNA reads TGTGCCAGCAGCAAGGACAGCCACGAGCAGTACTTC.

The sample holds one count of this clone. This chain links TRBV19 with TRBJ1-5, with 7 bases lining up with TRBD1. The CDR3 totals 18 residues. V was clipped by 4 bases and J by 2 bases; unmatched bases: 14. Germline V gene data show CDR1 as LNHDA and CDR2 as SQIVND (reference sequence). The CDR3 protein is CASSTHRGSGSGNQPQHF. The CDR3 DNA reads TGTGCCAGTAGTACGCACAGGGGAAGTGGGTCGGGCAATCAGCCCCAGCATTTT.

This clone was seen a single time. V gene TRBV14 combines with J gene TRBJ2-5, with 14 bases lining up with TRBD2. Unmatched junction bases numbered 4, after V lost 4 bases and J lost 6 bases. Germline assignment: CDR1 SGHDN and CDR2 FVKESK. This CDR3 has 15 residues. CDR3 coding DNA: TGTGCCAGCAGCCCCCGGACTAGCGGGGGGAAGACCCAGTACTTC. It translates to CASSPRTSGGKTQYF.

The chain employs TRBV5-1 and TRBJ2-3; perhaps TRBD1 as D (5 bases). Germline values: CDR1 SGHRS, CDR2 YFSETQ. This CDR3 is 15 amino acids long. Trimming removed 0 bases from V and 0 bases from J, with 8 bases in between. The CDR3 region has the DNA TGCGCCAGCAGCTTGGGGAGACAGAGCACAGATACGCAGTATTTT. It is translated as CASSLGRQSTDTQYF.

The chain carries TRBV7-2 and TRBJ2-3, with D possibly matching TRBD1 (6 bases). CDR3 size: 15 residues. Germline V CDR1 and CDR2: SGHTA, FQGNSA. V was shortened by 5 bases and J by 0 bases, with 12 bases between the two germline ends. The CDR3 loop is CASSEEGESTDTQYF. CDR3 nucleotides: TGTGCCAGCAGCGAAGAGGGGGAGAGCACAGATACGCAGTATTTT.

This clone was seen only once. V and J are TRBV5-8 and TRBJ2-5, with 7 bases identical to TRBD2. CDR1 is SGHTS and CDR2 is YDEGEE in the germline V gene. The CDR3 has 15 residues. Unmatched junction bases numbered 12, after V lost 5 bases and J lost 5 bases. The chain's CDR3 is CASSLSGGELETQYF. The CDR3 nucleotides are TGTGCCAGCAGTCTCTCGGGGGGTGAGTTGGAGACCCAGTACTTC.

This clone is a singleton in its sample. This chain links TRBV10-1 with TRBJ2-5, with a possible D match to TRBD2 (5 bases). Germline V gene sequence: CDR1 WNHNN, CDR2 SYGVQD (reference sequence). V was pared by 3 bases and J by 5 bases, with 13 bases between. This CDR3 is 14 amino acids long. This CDR3 is CASSEGGRGETQYF. The CDR3 region has the DNA TGCGCCAGCAGTGAAGGTGGCCGCGGGGAGACCCAGTACTTC.

The rearrangement joins TRBV5-4 to TRBJ2-7; D ambiguous. Germline assignment: CDR1 SGHNT and CDR2 YYREEE (reference sequence). Trimming shortened V by 0 bases and J by 5 bases, and 3 bases separated the two germline ends. The CDR3 is 11 residues long. DNA of the CDR3: TGTGCCAGCAGCTTGGGCGACGAGCAGTACTTC. Translated, it gives CASSLGDEQYF.

V is TRBV5-1 and J is TRBJ2-5; TRBD1 might be the D (7 bases). The better agreement between TRBJ2-7 and the DNA end casts doubt on the J call. The CDR3 is 16 residues long. Germline V lookup: CDR1 SGHRS, CDR2 YFSETQ. CDR3 region: CASSPARTGGPYEQYF. The CDR3 DNA reads TGCGCCAGCAGCCCCGCGAGGACAGGAGGGCCCTACGAGCAGTACTTC.

The J gene is TRBJ1-5, the V gene TRBV9, with D possibly TRBD1 on 5 matching bases. The CDR3 spans 14 residues. In germline, CDR1 is SGDLS, CDR2 YYNGEE. With 3 bases removed from V and 4 bases from J, the gap between germline ends came to 11 bases. CDR3 nucleotide sequence: TGTGCCAGCAGCGCGGGGGGGGGAAATCAGCCCCAGCATTTT. This codes for CASSAGGGNQPQHF.

This clone has just a few counts. The chain recombines TRBV5-1 with TRBJ1-3; 7 nucleotides match TRBD1. This CDR3 spans 13 amino acids. From germline, CDR1 is SGHRS and CDR2 YFSETQ. V lost 6 bases, J lost 6 bases, and 6 bases stayed unmatched. CDR3 in amino acids: CASTGQDTNTIYF. The CDR3 DNA reads TGCGCCAGCACCGGACAGGACACAAACACCATATATTTT.

The chain couples TRBV25-1 to TRBJ2-2; weak D call: TRBD2 (5 bases). Germline loops: CDR1 MGHDK, CDR2 SYGVNS. V was pared by 7 bases and J by 2 bases, with 17 bases between. The CDR3 length is 16 residues. CDR3 sequence: CASTSRGHKNTGELFF. The DNA for the CDR3 is TGTGCCAGCACCTCCCGAGGGCACAAAAACACCGGGGAGCTGTTTTTT.

The V gene is TRBV15, the J gene TRBJ1-5; TRBD1 aligns across 7 bases. Germline V gene sequence: CDR1 LNHNV, CDR2 YYDKDF (reference sequence). CDR3 length: 16 amino acids. The ends lost 0 bases at V and 11 bases at J; junction bases unmatched: 13. DNA of the CDR3: TGTGCCACCAGCAGAGATAAGTTACAGGGGACATCCACCCAGCATTTT. It is translated as CATSRDKLQGTSTQHF.

The rearrangement links TRBV4-2 to TRBJ2-2; unclear D gene. The CDR3 has 12 amino acids. Germline lookup yields CDR1 LGHNA and CDR2 YNFKEQ. Trimming shortened V by 3 bases and J by 5 bases, and 4 bases separated the two germline ends. The CDR3 DNA sequence: TGTGCCAGCAGCCATCGTACCGGGGAGCTGTTTTTT. It encodes CASSHRTGELFF.

The CDR3 coding sequence is TGTGCCAGCATGAGACTAGCGGGGGGGCCTATAGATGAGCAGTTCTTC. Its protein is CASMRLAGGPIDEQFF. This sequence joins TRBV6-4 and TRBJ2-1; 14 nucleotides line up with TRBD2. The J segment lost 8 bases and the V segment lost 7 bases, leaving 10 bases of the junction unmatched. CDR3 size: 16 residues. Germline assignment: CDR1 MRHNA and CDR2 SNTAGT.

The chain links TRBV27 to TRBJ1-4; 8 positions match TRBD1. The CDR3 loop spans 16 amino acids. V lost 5 bases and J lost 0; bases outside the gene matches: 5. Germline V CDR1 and CDR2: MNHEY, SMNVEV (reference sequence). This chain's CDR3 is CASSRTGSSTNEKLFF. The CDR3 DNA is TGTGCCAGCAGTAGGACAGGGTCCTCAACTAATGAAAAACTGTTTTTT.